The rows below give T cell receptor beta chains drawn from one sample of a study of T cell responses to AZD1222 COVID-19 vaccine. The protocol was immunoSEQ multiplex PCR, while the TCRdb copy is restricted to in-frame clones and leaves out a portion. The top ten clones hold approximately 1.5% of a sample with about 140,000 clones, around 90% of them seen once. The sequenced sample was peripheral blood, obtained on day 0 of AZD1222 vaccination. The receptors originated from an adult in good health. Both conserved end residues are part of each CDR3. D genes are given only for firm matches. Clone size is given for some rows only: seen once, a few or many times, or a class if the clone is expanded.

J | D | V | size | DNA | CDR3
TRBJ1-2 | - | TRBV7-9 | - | TGTGCCAGCAGCTTACAGGGCGGAGGCTACACCTTC | CASSLQGGGYTF
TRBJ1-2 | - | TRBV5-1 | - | TGCGCCAGCAGAGAAGGGCTTTACTATGGCTACACCTTC | CASREGLYYGYTF
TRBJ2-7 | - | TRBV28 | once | TGTGCCAGCAGTTTATTTCGCAGGGTAACGCACGAGCAGTACTTC | CASSLFRRVTHEQYF
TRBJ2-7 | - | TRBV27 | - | TGTGCCACCGGGGCAGGGAGCTCCTACGAGCAGTACTTC | CATGAGSSYEQYF
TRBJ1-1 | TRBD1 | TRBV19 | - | TGTGCCAGTAGTATGACAGGGGGCCTGAACACTGAAGCTTTCTTT | CASSMTGGLNTEAFF
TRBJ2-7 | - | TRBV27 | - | TGTGCCAGCAGTCCCCTTGCCGAGCAGTACTTC | CASSPLAEQYF
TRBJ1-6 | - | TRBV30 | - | TGTGCCTGGAAGGAACAGTTCCCGTATTCACCCCTCCACTTT | CAWKEQFPYSPLHF
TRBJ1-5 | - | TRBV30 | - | TGTGCCTGGAGAATAGGCAGGGGCAGCAATCAGCCCCAGCATTTT | CAWRIGRGSNQPQHF
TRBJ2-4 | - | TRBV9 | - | TGTGCCAGCAGCGGGGGAAACATTCAGTACTTC | CASSGGNIQYF
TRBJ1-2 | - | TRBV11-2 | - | TGTGCCAGCAGCTTAGATACCAGCCGGGCCTCTGGCTACACCTTC | CASSLDTSRASGYTF
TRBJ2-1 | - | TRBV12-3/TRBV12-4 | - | TGTGCCAGCATTAACAGGCGCAATGAGCAGTTCTTC | CASINRRNEQFF
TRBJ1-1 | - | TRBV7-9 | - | TGTGCCAGCAGCCCTCTCTCGTCTATGGGGACTGAAGCTTTCTTT | CASSPLSSMGTEAFF
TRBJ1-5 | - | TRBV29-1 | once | TGCAGCGTTGGAGGGCAGACCCAGCCCCAGCATTTT | CSVGGQTQPQHF
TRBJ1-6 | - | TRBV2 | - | TGTGCCAGCAGAAGGGACGGAAATAATTCACCCCTCCACTTT | CASRRDGNNSPLHF
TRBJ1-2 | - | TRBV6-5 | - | TGTGCCAGCAGTTACTCCCAGAGGGAAGCTAACTATGGCTACACCTTC | CASSYSQREANYGYTF
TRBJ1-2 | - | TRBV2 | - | TGTGCCAGCAGTGGCCCAGGGGCCCTCTATGGCTACACCTTC | CASSGPGALYGYTF
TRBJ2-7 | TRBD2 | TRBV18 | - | TGTGCCAGCTCACCGGCACTAGCGGGGGGGTCGCTCGACGAGCAGTACTTC | CASSPALAGGSLDEQYF
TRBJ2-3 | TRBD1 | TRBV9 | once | TGTGCCAGCGCAAGGACAGGGCAGCCCACAGATACGCAGTATTTT | CASARTGQPTDTQYF
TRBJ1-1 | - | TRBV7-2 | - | TGTGCCAGCAGCACCAGGGAGGGTACTGAAGCTTTCTTT | CASSTREGTEAFF
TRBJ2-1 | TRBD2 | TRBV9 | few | TGTGCCAGCAGCGCGGGACTAGCGGGAGTGTCGGCGGGCAATGAGCAGTTCTTC | CASSAGLAGVSAGNEQFF
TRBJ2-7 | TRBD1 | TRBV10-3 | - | TGTGCCATCAGTGAGTGGCCCCCAACAGGGGCCGACTACGAGCAGTACTTC | CAISEWPPTGADYEQYF
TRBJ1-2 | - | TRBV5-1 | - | TGCGCCAGCAGCTTGGGCGACAGCCGAGAGGGCTACACCTTC | CASSLGDSREGYTF
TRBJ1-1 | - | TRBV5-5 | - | TGTGCCAGCAGCTGGGGACGACGGAGTACTGAAGCTTTCTTT | CASSWGRRSTEAFF
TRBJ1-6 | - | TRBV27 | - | TGTGCCAGCAGTTTTGGGGTGACAGTTAATTCACCCCTCCACTTT | CASSFGVTVNSPLHF
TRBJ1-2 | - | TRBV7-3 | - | TGTGCCAGCAGCCCTAGAGGGGGGATGAACTATGGCTACACCTTC | CASSPRGGMNYGYTF
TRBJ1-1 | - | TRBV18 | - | TGTGCCAGCTCTCCACAGGGAGATTACACTGAAGCTTTCTTT | CASSPQGDYTEAFF
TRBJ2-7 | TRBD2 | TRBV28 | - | TGTGCCAGCAGTAATAGCGGGAGTTTCGAGCAGTACTTC | CASSNSGSFEQYF
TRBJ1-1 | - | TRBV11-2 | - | TGTGCCAGCAGCTTAGTTGGGGGCACTGAAGCTTTCTTT | CASSLVGGTEAFF
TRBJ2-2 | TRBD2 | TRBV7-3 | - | TGTGCCAGCAGCTCTTCGGGACTAGCGGGAGCTGGGCGCACCGGGGAGCTGTTTTTT | CASSSSGLAGAGRTGELFF
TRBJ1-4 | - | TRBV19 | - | TGTGCCAGTAGTATAGATTTATCCTCTCCCGGATTGGAAAAACTGTTTTTT | CASSIDLSSPGLEKLFF
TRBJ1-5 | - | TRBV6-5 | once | TGTGCCAGCAGTTTCAGGGCTTTTGGCAATCAGCCCCAGCATTTT | CASSFRAFGNQPQHF
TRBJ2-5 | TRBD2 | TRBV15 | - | TGTGCCACCAGCAACCGGGGGGGCGCGGAGACCCAGTACTTC | CATSNRGGAETQYF
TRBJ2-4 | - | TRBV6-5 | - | - | CATSLDKGDF
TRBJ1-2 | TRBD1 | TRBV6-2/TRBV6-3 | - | TGTGCCAGCAGTGATGGGACAGAAATAGCTAACTATGGCTACACCTTC | CASSDGTEIANYGYTF
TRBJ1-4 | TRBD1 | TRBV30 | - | TGTGCCTGGAGTGGATCGGGCAGGGGGATTGGGCTGTTTTTT | CAWSGSGRGIGLFF
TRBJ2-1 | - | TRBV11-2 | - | TGTGCCAGCAGCTCTTCGGCTGATCTTTACAATGAGCAGTTCTTC | CASSSSADLYNEQFF
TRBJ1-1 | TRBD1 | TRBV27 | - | TGTGCCAGCAGTACTCGGGACAGCTACTACACTGAAGCTTTCTTT | CASSTRDSYYTEAFF
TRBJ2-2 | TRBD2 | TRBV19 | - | TGTGCCAGTAGCCCGACTAGCGGGGGCGGGGAGCTGTTTTTT | CASSPTSGGGELFF
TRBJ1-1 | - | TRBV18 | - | TGTGCCAGCTCACCAGGGGCAGTTAACACTGAAGCTTTCTTT | CASSPGAVNTEAFF
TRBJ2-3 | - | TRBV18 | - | TGTGCCAGCTCACCAGCCACAGATACGCAGTATTTT | CASSPATDTQYF
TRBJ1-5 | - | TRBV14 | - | TGTGCCAGCAGCCCTATGGCCCAGCATTTT | CASSPMAQHF
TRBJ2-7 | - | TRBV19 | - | TGTGCCAGTAGTTCCAGGAACCTGGGCTACGAGCAGTACTTC | CASSSRNLGYEQYF
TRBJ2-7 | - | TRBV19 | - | TGTGCCAGTAGCGACGGCGGCGTCCCCTACGAGCAGTACTTC | CASSDGGVPYEQYF
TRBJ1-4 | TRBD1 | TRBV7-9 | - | TGTGCCAGCAGCACCGGGACAGGGGGAGAAAAACTGTTTTTT | CASSTGTGGEKLFF
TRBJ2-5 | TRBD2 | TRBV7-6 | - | TGTGCCAGCAGCTTAGCGGAGCTAGCGGGGGAACAAGAGACCCAGTACTTC | CASSLAELAGEQETQYF
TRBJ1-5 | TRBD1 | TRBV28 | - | TGTGCCAGTTACGGGACAGGGAATCAGCCCCAGCATTTT | CASYGTGNQPQHF
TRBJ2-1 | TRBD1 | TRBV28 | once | TGTGCCAGCTCCACCCCGGGACAGGGCTCCAATGAGCAGTTCTTC | CASSTPGQGSNEQFF
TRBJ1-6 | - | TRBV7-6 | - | TGTGCCAGCAGCTTAGGCCAGGAACGTACGAATTCACCCCTCCACTTT | CASSLGQERTNSPLHF
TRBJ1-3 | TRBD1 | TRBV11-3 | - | TGTGCCAGCAGCGGGGGACAGGGGGAAAACACCATATATTTT | CASSGGQGENTIYF